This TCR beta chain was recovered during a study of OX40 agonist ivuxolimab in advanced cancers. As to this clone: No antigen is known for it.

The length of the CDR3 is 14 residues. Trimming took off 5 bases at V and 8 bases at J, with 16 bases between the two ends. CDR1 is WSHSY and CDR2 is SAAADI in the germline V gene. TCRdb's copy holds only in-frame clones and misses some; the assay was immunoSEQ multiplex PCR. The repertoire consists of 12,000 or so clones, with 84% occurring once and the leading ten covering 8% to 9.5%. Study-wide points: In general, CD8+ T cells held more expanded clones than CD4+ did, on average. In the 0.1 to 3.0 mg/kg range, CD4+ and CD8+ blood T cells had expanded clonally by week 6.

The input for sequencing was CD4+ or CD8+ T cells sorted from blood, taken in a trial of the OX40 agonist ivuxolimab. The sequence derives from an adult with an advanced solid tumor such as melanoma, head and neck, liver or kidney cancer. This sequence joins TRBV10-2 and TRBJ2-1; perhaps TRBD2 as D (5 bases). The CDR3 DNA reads TGCGCCAGCAGTCCAGCCGGGAAGAGCGATGAGCAGTTCTTC. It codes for CASSPAGKSDEQFF.